This T cell receptor beta chain was found in a study of graft-versus-host responses after intestinal transplantation. Study information: Each transplant was multivisceral, liver-intestinal, or isolated intestinal. All of the recipients had induction that used anti-thymocyte globulin, then tacrolimus and steroids for approximately 3 years.

V lost 4 bases and J lost 2, with 10 bases in between. CDR3 length: 14 residues. Germline-derived CDR1 and CDR2 are LNHNV and YYDKDF (reference sequence). General study points: Patients with graft-donor T cell macrochimerism had high graft-versus-host to host-versus-graft clonal ratios in allografts.

As for this clone: The antigen is unknown.

Libraries were prepared by immunoSEQ multiplex PCR; TCRdb keeps only in-frame clonotypes and omits some of them. The data contain about 90,000 clones, 91% of them singletons. This chain connects TRBV15 to TRBJ2-3; unclear D gene. The source is a human donor who received an intestinal transplant. The sample in question was unstimulated CD8+ T cells sorted from spleen or lymph node cells, obtained before intestinal transplant. This CDR3 is CATSKLAFTDTQYF. The CDR3 DNA is TGTGCCACCAGCAAATTAGCCTTCACAGATACGCAGTATTTT. Complete variable domain (other parts from reference TRBV15 and TRBJ2-3): DAMVIQNPRYQVTQFGKPVTLSCSQTLNHNVMYWYQQKSSQAPKLLFHYYDKDFNNEADTPDNFQSRRPNTSFCFLDIRSPGLGDTAMYLCATSKLAFTDTQYFGPGTRLTVL.